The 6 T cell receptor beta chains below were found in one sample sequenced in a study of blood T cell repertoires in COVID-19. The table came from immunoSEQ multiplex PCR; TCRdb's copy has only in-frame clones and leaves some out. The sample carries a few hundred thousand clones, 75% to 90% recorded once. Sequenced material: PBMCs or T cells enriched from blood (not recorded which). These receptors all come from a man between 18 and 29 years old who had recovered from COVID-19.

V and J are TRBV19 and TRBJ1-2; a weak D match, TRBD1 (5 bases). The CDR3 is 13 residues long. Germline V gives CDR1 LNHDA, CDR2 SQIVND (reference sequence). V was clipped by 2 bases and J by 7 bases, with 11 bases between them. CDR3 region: CASSINARGGYTF. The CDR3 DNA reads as TGTGCCAGTAGTATAAACGCAAGGGGTGGCTACACCTTC.

CDR3 amino acids: CASSQLSPGQGRSEAFF. As DNA, the CDR3 is TGTGCCAGCAGCCAGCTAAGCCCGGGACAGGGTAGGTCTGAAGCTTTCTTT. This chain links TRBV3-1 (or the pseudogene TRBV3-2) with TRBJ1-1; 9 bases agree with TRBD1. This CDR3 spans 17 amino acids. The germline V gene has CDR1 LGHDT and CDR2 YNNKEL (reference sequence). With 3 bases clipped from V and 6 bases from J, the junction kept 14 bases outside the gene matches.

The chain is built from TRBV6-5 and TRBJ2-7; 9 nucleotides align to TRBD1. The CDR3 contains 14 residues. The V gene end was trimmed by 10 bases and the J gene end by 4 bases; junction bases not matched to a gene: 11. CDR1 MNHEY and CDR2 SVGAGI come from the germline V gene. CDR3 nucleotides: TGTGCCACCAGAGCCGGGACAGGGCTTTACGAGCAGTACTTC. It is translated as CATRAGTGLYEQYF.

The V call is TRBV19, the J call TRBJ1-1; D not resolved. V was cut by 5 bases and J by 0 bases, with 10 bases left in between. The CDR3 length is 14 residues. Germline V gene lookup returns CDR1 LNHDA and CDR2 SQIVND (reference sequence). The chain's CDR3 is CASSAREMNTEAFF. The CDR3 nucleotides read TGTGCCAGTAGTGCCCGGGAAATGAACACTGAAGCTTTCTTT.

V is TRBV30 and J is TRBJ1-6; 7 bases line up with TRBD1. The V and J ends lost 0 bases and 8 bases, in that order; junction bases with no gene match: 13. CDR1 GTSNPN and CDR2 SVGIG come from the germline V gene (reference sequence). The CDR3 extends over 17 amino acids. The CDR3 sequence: CAWSVNMPGQRDSPLHF. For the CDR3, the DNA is TGTGCCTGGAGTGTTAATATGCCGGGACAGAGGGATTCACCCCTCCACTTT.

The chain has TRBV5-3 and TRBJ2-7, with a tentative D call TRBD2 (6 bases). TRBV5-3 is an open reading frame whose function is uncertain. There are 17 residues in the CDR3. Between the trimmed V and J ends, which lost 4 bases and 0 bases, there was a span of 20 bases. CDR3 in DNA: TGTGCCAGAAGCCTTAGGAATGGTGCGGGGTCCTCCTACGAGCAGTACTTC. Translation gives CARSLRNGAGSSYEQYF.